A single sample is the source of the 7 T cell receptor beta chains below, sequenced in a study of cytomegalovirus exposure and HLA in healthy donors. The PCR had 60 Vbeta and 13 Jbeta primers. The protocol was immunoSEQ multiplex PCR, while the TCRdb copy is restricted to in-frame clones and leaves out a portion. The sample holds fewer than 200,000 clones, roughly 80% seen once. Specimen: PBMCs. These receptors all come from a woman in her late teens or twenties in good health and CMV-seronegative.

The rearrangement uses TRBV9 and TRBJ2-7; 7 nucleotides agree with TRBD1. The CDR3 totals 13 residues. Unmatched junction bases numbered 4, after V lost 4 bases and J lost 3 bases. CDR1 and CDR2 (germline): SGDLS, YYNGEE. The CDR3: CASSYGQDYEQYF. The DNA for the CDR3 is TGTGCCAGCAGCTACGGACAGGACTACGAGCAGTACTTC. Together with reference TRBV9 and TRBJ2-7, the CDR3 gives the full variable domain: DSGVTQTPKHLITATGQRVTLRCSPRSGDLSVYWYQQSLDQGLQFLIQYYNGEERAKGNILERFSAQQFPDLHSELNLSSLELGDSALYFCASSYGQDYEQYFGPGTRLTVT.

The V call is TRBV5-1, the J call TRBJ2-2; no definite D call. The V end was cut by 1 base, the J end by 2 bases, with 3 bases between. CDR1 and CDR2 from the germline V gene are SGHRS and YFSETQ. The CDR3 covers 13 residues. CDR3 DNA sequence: TGCGCCAGCAGCTTGACTAACACCGGGGAGCTGTTTTTT. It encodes CASSLTNTGELFF.

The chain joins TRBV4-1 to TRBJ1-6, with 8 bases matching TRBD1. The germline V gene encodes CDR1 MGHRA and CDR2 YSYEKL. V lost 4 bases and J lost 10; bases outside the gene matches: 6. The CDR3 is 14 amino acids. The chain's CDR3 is CASSRDRLQSPLHF. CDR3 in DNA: TGCGCCAGCAGCCGGGACAGGCTTCAGTCACCCCTCCACTTT.

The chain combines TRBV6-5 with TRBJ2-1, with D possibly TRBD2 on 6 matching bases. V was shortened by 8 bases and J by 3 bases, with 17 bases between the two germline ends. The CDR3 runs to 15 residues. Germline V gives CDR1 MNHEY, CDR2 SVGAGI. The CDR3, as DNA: TGTGCCAGCTCCCAGACTAGTTATCACTACAATGAGCAGTTCTTC. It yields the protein CASSQTSYHYNEQFF.

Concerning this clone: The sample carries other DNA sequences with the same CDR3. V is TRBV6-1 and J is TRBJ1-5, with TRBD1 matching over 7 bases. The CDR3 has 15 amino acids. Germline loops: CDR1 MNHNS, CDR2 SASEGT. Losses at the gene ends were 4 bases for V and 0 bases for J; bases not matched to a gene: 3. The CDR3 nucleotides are TGTGCCAGCAGTGGAGGGACAGATAGCAATCAGCCCCAGCATTTT. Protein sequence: CASSGGTDSNQPQHF.

The CDR3, as DNA: TGTGCCTGCGACAGGGGGGGATCCTACGAGCAGTACTTC. It is translated as CACDRGGSYEQYF. The V and J genes are TRBV30 and TRBJ2-7, with 9 bases that match TRBD1. V shed 6 bases and J 1 base; nucleotides not matched to a gene: 4. The CDR3 length is 13 residues. Germline V CDR1 and CDR2: GTSNPN, SVGIG (reference sequence).

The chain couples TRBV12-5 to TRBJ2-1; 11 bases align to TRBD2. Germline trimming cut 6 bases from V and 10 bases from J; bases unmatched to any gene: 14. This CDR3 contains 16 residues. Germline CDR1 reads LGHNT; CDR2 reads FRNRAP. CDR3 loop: CASGPRRLAGTTEQFF. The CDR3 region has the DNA TGTGCTAGTGGCCCGAGGAGACTAGCGGGAACGACGGAGCAGTTCTTC.